Reported below is one T cell receptor beta chain. This entry is derived from a study of blood T cell repertoires in COVID-19. About the research overall: Samples came from the United States, Italy and Spain, spanning acute and convalescent COVID-19. Sources were T cells, B-cell-depleted T cells, or PBMCs; the material itself was cDNA or gDNA.

Original processing notes: It was from reference gene primer amplification that nucleated cell counts were estimated. Sequencing was performed with immunoSEQ multiplex PCR; in TCRdb, only in-frame clones are kept and a portion is missing. V, J and clone size are those of that table, while D and trimming were read from the DNA. This table holds roughly 200,000 clones, about 86% found once. The sequenced sample consisted of peripheral blood. The sequence came from a man younger than 35 with active or convalescent COVID-19.

CDR3 loop: CASSWRPRSSGNTIYF. The CDR3, as DNA: TGTGCCAGCAGTTGGAGACCCCGGAGCTCTGGAAACACCATATATTTT. The chain recombines TRBV6-2 or TRBV6-3 with TRBJ1-3, with unresolved D. The germline V and J ends were trimmed by 4 bases and 0 bases, with 13 bases remaining between them. Germline assignment: CDR1 MNHEY and CDR2 SVGEGT. The CDR3 length is 16 residues.